This T cell receptor (beta chain) was identified in a study of blood T cell repertoires in COVID-19. Trimming cost V 7 bases and J 3 bases; bases outside gene matches: 27. CDR1 is SQVTM and CDR2 is ANQGSEA in the germline V gene. This CDR3 contains 20 residues. Authors' methods: Researchers report that nucleated cell counts were estimated from reference gene primer amplification. Clones were sequenced by immunoSEQ multiplex PCR, and TCRdb holds only the in-frame ones, with some missing. Clone size and V and J calls were adopted from that table, with D and trimming inferred from the DNA. This table has roughly 50,000 clones, around 86% appearing once.

Specimen: peripheral blood. The gene calls are TRBV29-1 and TRBJ2-7, with 10 nucleotides matching TRBD2. The clonotype originates from a woman aged 80 or older with COVID-19, enrolled during active disease. CDR3 DNA: TGCAGCGCCGGGACATACAGGAGCGGGAGGGCCGTAATGCCGTACTACGAGCAGTACTTC. Translated: CSAGTYRSGRAVMPYYEQYF.